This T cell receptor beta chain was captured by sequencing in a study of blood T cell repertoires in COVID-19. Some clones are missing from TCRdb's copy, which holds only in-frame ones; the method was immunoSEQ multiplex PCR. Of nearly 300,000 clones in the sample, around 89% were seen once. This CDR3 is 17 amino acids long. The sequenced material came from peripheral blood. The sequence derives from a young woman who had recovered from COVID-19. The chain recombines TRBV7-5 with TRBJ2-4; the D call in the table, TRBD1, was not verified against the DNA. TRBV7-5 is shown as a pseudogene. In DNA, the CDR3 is TGTGCCAGAAGCTTACCTCGTAGTCAGGGGGTAAAAAACATTCAGTACTTC. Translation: CARSLPRSQGVKNIQYF.